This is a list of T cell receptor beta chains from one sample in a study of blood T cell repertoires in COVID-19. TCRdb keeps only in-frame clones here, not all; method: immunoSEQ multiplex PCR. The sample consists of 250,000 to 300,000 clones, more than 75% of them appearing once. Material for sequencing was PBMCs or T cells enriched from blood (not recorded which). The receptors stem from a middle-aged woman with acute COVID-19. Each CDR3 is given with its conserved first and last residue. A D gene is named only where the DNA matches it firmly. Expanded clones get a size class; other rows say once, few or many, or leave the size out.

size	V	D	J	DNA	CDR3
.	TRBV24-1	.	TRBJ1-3	TGTGCCACCATCGAATGGAGGGGCTCTGGAAACACCATATATTTT	CATIEWRGSGNTIYF
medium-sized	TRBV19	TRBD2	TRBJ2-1	TGTGCCAGTAGTATCAGCGGGAGCTCCTACAATGAGCAGTTCTTC	CASSISGSSYNEQFF
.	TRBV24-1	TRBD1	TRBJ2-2	TGTGCCACCAGTGAGGACAGGGACACCGGGGAGCTGTTTTTT	CATSEDRDTGELFF
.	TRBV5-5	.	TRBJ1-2	TGTGCCAGCAGCCCTGGTGACAGTAACTATGGCTACACCTTC	CASSPGDSNYGYTF
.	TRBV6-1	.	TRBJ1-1	TGTGCCAGCAGTGACGAACAGGGAGTCACTGAAGCTTTCTTT	CASSDEQGVTEAFF
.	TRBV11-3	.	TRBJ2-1	TGTGCCAGCAGCTTAGGTCTTGAGCAGTTCTTC	CASSLGLEQFF
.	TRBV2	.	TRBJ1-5	TGTGCCAGCAGGGGGGCAGTCAGGCCGAATCAGCCCCAGCATTTT	CASRGAVRPNQPQHF
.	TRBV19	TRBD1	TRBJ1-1	TGTGCCAGCCTCGGGACAGTAAGTGAAGCTTTCTTT	CASLGTVSEAFF
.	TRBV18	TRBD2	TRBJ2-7	TGTGCCAGCGCAGCTGGAACTAGCGGGAGTAGGCGCGAGCAGTACTTC	CASAAGTSGSRREQYF
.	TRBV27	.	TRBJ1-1	TGTGCCAGTTCGGGGTTCAGCCCTTACACTGAAGCTTTCTTT	CASSGFSPYTEAFF
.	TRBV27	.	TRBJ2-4	TGTGCCAGCAGTTGGCGGGAAGGAGACATTCAGTACTTC	CASSWREGDIQYF
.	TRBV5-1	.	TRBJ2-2	TGCGCCAGCAGCTCCCAGGGGCCCAACACCGGGGAGCTGTTTTTT	CASSSQGPNTGELFF
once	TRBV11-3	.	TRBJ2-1	TGTGCCAGCAGTGGAGATAGCGGCATAGGGGAGCAGTTCTTC	CASSGDSGIGEQFF
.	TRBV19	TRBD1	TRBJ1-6	TGTGCCAGTAGCGACCCCAGGGGGGAGAGGAATTCACCCCTCCACTTT	CASSDPRGERNSPLHF
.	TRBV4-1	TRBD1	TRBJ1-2	TGCGCCAGCAGCCCAGGGACAGGGAACTATGGCTACACCTTC	CASSPGTGNYGYTF
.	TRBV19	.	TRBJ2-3	TGTGCCAGTGCACAGGGATTTGGGTACAGCACAGATACGCAGTATTTT	CASAQGFGYSTDTQYF
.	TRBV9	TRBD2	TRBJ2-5	TGTGCCAGCAGCGGGGGGACTAGCGGGTCTTTGGAGACCCAGTACTTC	CASSGGTSGSLETQYF
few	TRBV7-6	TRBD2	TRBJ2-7	TGTGCCAGCAGCTTAGCAAGCGGGGGGGAGCAGTACTTC	CASSLASGGEQYF
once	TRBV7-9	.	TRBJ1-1	TGTGCCAGCATCGATGGACTCCAGAACACTGAAGCTTTCTTT	CASIDGLQNTEAFF
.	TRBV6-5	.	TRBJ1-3	TGTGCCAGCAGTTACCAAGAACCGGGCTCTGGAAACACCATATATTTT	CASSYQEPGSGNTIYF
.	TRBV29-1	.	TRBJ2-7	TGCAGCGTTGAAGGGCAGGGGTACGAGCAGTACTTC	CSVEGQGYEQYF
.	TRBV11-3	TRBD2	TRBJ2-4	TGTGCCAGCAGCTTAGGACTAGCGGGAGGTCGGTCCAAAAACATTCAGTACTTC	CASSLGLAGGRSKNIQYF
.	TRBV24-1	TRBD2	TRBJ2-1	TGTGCCACCAGTGAAGGGACTAGCGGGAGGTCCTACAATGAGCAGTTCTTC	CATSEGTSGRSYNEQFF
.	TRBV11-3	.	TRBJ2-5	TGTGCCAGCAGCTTGGGTGGCAGCCAGGCCCAGTACTTC	CASSLGGSQAQYF
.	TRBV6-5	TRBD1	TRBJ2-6	TGTGCCAGCACCACCGACAGGGCAGGGGCCAACGTCCTGACTTTC	CASTTDRAGANVLTF
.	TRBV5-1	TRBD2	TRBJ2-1	TGCGCCAGCAGCGCAATCGATGGCTTTCTAGCGGGAGTAAGGTCCTACAATGAGCAGTTCTTC	CASSAIDGFLAGVRSYNEQFF
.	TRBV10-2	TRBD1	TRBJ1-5	TGCGCCAGCAGCCCCGGACAGGGGAGGCAGCCCCAGCATTTT	CASSPGQGRQPQHF
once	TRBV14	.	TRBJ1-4	TGTGCCAGCAGCCAAGGTGGCAGGGGTGAAAAACTGTTTTTT	CASSQGGRGEKLFF